This TCR beta chain was identified in a study of response to subunit inactivated influenza vaccine (dated by TCRdb to about 2018). For the study in its entirety: The study used deep quantitative T cell receptor repertoire profiling to track responses to a trivalent subunit inactivated influenza vaccine.

Library construction relied on RT-PCR. For sequencing, an Illumina HiSeq 2500 was employed. TCRdb itself trimmed the public reads at Q25 with fastp, ran MiXCR and retained productive beta chains. Each CDR3 protein appears once, grouped with its most common genes and DNA. This sample comprises under 750,000 distinct CDR3 sequences, about an eighth of them detected only once. Roughly 10% of the sample comes from the top ten. CDR1 and CDR2, looked up from the germline V gene, are SNHLY and FYNNEI. Germline trimming: 6 bases from V, 7 bases from J; junction bases outside gene matches: 6. The CDR3 runs 15 residues from the cysteine to the phenylalanine. Only the CDR3 DNA stays, 45 bases, in frame from base 1. Concerning this clonotype: Its antigen is still unknown. The record has no base qualities; no much larger clone is one base away.

Findings and caveats that apply to the study as a whole: The authors proposed that each seasonal influenza vaccination may bring in only a limited number of new T cells.

The material sequenced was PBMCs from blood, taken on the day of vaccination. The source of this sequence is a man over 45 who received an inactivated influenza vaccine. Donor details come from another sample of the same person, matched by shared clones. The rearrangement joined TRBV2 to TRBJ2-2, and 12 bases in between align with TRBD1. The CDR3 amino acid sequence is: CASRTGTGGIGELFF. The DNA is TGTGCCAGCAGGACCGGGACAGGGGGCATCGGGGAGCTGTTTTTT.